The sequence of this TCR beta chain was determined in a study of T cell responses to AZD1222 COVID-19 vaccine. Whole-study results and caveats: Most donors were white British and more were female, and clonal diversity was possibly underestimated. Only after the peak T cell response were repertoires sampled. Nearly half of spike-specific TCRs reportedly target unmutated variant regions.

On this clone itself: Its target is unknown.

TCRdb keeps only in-frame clones here, not all; method: immunoSEQ multiplex PCR. Of about 120,000 clones listed, 85% to 90% are singletons. This CDR3 has 12 residues. Germline CDR1 reads MDHEN; CDR2 reads SYDVKM. The V segment lost 3 bases and the J segment 8 bases; nucleotides outside the gene matches: 2. This specimen was peripheral blood, taken 28 days after the second AZD1222 dose. The clonotype was recovered from an adult who received the AZD1222 COVID-19 vaccine. The chain uses TRBV28 and TRBJ1-2; 8 bases line up with TRBD1. In DNA form, the CDR3 reads TGTGCCAGCAGTTTCCGGGACAGGGGCTACACCTTC. The encoded protein is CASSFRDRGYTF.